This T cell receptor beta chain was identified during a study of cytomegalovirus exposure and HLA in healthy donors. Study observations and caveats: In a later analysis, CMV-associated beta chains were mostly HLA-associated, it appeared. TRBV6-2, TRBV6-3 and other indistinguishable V segments were excluded. Earlier results showed most TCR beta V segments being productive about 87% or about 30% of the time.

Only a few counts were recorded for this clone. As yet, its antigen is unknown. The PCR made use of 60 Vbeta and 13 Jbeta primers. Some clones are missing from TCRdb's copy, which holds only in-frame ones; the method was immunoSEQ multiplex PCR. The data contain roughly 120,000 clones, under 80% of them singletons. This CDR3 comprises 15 residues. From germline, CDR1 is SEHNR and CDR2 FQNEAQ (reference sequence). Trimming took off 2 bases at V and 0 bases at J, with 8 bases between the two ends. This sequence joins TRBV7-9 and TRBJ2-1; D is ambiguous. The specimen was PBMCs. This clonotype originated in a woman aged 60-75 years in good health and CMV-seropositive. The CDR3 protein is CASSLSSSSYNEQFF. The CDR3 nucleotides read TGTGCCAGCAGCTTATCCTCTAGCTCCTACAATGAGCAGTTCTTC.